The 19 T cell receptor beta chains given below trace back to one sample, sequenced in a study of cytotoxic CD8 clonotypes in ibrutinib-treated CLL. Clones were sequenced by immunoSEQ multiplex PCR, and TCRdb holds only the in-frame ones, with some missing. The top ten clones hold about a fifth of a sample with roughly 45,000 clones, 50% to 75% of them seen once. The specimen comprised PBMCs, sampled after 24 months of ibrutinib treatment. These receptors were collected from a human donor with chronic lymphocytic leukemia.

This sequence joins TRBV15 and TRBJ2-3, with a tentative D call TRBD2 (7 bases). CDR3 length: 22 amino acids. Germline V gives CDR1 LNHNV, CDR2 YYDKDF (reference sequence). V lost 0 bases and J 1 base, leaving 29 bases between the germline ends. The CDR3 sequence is CATSRDGGRLAELLTGTDTQYF. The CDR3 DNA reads TGTGCCACCAGCAGAGATGGGGGGCGACTAGCAGAGCTTTTAACAGGCACAGATACGCAGTATTTT.

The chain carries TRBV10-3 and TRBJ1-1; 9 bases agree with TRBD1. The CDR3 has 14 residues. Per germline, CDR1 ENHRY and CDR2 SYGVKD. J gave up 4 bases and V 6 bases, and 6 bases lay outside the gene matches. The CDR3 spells CAISSTGGGTEAFF. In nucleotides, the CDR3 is TGTGCCATCAGCTCCACAGGGGGCGGCACTGAAGCTTTCTTT.

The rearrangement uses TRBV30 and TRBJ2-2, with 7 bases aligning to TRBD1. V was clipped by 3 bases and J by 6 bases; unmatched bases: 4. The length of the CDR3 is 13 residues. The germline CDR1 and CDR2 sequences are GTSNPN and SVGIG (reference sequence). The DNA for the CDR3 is TGTGCCTGGAGCTATACAGGGGCCGGGGAGCTGTTTTTT. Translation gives CAWSYTGAGELFF.

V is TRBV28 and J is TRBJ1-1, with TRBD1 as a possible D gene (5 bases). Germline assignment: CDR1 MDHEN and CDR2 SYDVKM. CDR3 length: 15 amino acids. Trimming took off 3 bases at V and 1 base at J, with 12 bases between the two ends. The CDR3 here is CASSFFRETNTEAFF. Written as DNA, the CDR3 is TGTGCCAGCAGTTTCTTCAGGGAAACGAACACTGAAGCTTTCTTT.

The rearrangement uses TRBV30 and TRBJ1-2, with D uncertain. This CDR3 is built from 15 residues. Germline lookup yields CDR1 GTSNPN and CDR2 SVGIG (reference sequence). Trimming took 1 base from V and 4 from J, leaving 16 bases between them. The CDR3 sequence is CAWSGGWAKGYGYTF. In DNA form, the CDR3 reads TGTGCCTGGAGTGGGGGATGGGCAAAAGGCTATGGCTACACCTTC.

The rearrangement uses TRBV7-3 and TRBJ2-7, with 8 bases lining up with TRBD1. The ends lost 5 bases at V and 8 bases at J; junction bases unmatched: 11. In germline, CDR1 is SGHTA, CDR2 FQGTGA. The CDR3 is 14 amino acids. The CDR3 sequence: CASSPMQGAPQQYF. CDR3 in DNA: TGTGCCAGCAGCCCGATGCAGGGGGCCCCTCAGCAGTACTTC.

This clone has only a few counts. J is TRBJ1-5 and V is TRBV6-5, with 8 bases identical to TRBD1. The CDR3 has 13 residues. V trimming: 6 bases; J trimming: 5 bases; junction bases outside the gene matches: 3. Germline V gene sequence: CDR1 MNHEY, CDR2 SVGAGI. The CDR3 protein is CASRGQGDQPQHF. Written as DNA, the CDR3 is TGTGCCAGCAGAGGACAGGGCGATCAGCCCCAGCATTTT.

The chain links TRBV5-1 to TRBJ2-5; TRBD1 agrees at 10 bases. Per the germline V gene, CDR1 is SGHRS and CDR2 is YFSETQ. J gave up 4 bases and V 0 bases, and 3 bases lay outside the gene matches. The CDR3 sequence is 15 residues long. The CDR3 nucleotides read TGCGCCAGCAGCTTGGGGACAGGGGGATTAGAGACCCAGTACTTC. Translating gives CASSLGTGGLETQYF.

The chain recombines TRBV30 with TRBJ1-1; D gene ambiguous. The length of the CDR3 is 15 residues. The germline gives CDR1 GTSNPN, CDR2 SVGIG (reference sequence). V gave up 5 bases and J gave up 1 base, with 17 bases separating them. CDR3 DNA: TGTGCCTGGCTTCTTACGGGGTTTTCGAACACTGAAGCTTTCTTT. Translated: CAWLLTGFSNTEAFF.

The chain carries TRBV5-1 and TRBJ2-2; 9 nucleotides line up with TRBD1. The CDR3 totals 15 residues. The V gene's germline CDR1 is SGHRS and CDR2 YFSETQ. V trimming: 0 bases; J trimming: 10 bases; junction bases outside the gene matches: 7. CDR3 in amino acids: CASSLATGGSEELFF. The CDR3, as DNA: TGCGCCAGCAGCTTGGCCACAGGGGGCTCGGAGGAGCTGTTTTTT.

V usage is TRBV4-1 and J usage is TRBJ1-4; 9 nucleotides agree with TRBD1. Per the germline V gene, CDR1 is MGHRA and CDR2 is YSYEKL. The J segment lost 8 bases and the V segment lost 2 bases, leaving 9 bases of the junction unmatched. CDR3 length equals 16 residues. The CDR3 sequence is CASSQSGQGLGEKLFF. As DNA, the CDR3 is TGCGCCAGCAGCCAATCCGGACAGGGGCTAGGAGAAAAACTGTTTTTT.

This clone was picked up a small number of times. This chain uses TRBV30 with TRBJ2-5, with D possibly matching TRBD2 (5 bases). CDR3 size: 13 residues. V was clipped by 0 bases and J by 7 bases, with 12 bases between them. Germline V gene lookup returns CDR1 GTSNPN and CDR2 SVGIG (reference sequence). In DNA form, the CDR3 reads TGTGCCTGGAGTGTATTAGCTGAGGGGACCCAGTACTTC. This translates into CAWSVLAEGTQYF.

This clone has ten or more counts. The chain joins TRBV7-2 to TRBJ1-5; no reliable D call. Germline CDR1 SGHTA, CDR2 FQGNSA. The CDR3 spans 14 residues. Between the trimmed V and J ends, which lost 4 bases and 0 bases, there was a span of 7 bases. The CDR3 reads CASSSDGSNQPQHF. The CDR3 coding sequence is TGTGCCAGCAGCTCGGACGGTAGCAATCAGCCCCAGCATTTT.

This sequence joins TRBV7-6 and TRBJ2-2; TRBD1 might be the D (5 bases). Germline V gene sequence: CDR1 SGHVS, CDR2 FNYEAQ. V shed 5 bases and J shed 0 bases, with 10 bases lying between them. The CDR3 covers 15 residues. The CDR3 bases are TGTGCCAGCAGCCCGACAGTCCCGAACACCGGGGAGCTGTTTTTT. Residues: CASSPTVPNTGELFF. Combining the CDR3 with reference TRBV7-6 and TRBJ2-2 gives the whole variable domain GAGVSQSPRYKVTKRGQDVALRCDPISGHVSLYWYRQALGQGPEFLTYFNYEAQQDKSGLPNDRFSAERPEGSISTLTIQRTEQRDSAMYRCASSPTVPNTGELFFGEGSRLTVL.

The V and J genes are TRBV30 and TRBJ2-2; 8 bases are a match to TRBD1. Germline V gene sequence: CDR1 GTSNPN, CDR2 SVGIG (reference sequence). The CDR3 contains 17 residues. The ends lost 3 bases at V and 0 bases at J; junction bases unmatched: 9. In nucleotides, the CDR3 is TGTGCCTGGAGGGGGGGATGGACAGGGTCGAACACCGGGGAGCTGTTTTTT. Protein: CAWRGGWTGSNTGELFF.

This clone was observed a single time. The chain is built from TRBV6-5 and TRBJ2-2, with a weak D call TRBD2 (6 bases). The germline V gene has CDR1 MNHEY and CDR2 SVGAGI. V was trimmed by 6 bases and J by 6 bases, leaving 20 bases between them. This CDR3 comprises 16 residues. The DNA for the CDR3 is TGTGCCAGCAGATACGGGGGAGAGACCTCCCCCGGGGAGCTGTTTTTT. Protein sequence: CASRYGGETSPGELFF.

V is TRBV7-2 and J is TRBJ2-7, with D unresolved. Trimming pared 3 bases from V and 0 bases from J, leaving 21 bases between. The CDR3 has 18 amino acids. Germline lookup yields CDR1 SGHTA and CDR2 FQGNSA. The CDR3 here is CASSFPLPAGANSYEQYF. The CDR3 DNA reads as TGTGCCAGCAGCTTCCCCCTCCCCGCAGGTGCTAACTCCTACGAGCAGTACTTC. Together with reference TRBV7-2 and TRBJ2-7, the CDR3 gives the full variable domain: GAGVSQSPSNKVTEKGKDVELRCDPISGHTALYWYRQSLGQGLEFLIYFQGNSAPDKSGLPSDRFSAERTGGSVSTLTIQRTQQEDSAVYLCASSFPLPAGANSYEQYFGPGTRLTVT.

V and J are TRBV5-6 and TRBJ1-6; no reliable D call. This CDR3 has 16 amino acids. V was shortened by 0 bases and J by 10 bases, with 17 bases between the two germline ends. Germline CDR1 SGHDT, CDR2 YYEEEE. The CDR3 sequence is CASSLVEGREGSPLHF. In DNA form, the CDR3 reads TGTGCCAGCAGCTTGGTGGAAGGGAGGGAAGGCTCACCCCTCCACTTT. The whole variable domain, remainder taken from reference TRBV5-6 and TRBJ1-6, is DAGVTQSPTHLIKTRGQQVTLRCSPKSGHDTVSWYQQALGQGPQFIFQYYEEEERQRGNFPDRFSGHQFPNYSSELNVNALLLGDSALYLCASSLVEGREGSPLHFGNGTRLTVT.

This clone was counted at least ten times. In DNA form, the CDR3 reads TGTGCCAGCAGCTGGACGACCAATGAGCAGTTCTTC. Residues: CASSWTTNEQFF. V usage is TRBV16 and J usage is TRBJ2-1, with unresolved D. In germline, CDR1 is KGHSY, CDR2 FQNENV. Deletions cut 5 bases from V and 6 bases from J, with 8 bases between. The CDR3 sequence is 12 residues long.